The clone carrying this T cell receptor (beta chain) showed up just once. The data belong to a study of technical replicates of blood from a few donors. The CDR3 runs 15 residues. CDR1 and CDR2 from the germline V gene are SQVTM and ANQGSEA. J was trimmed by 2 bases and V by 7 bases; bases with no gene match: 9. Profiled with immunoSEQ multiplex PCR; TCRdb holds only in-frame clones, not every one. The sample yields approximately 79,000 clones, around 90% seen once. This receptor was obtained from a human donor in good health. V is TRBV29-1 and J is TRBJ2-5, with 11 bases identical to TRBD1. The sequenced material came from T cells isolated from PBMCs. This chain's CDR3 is CSADRGRLGQETQYF. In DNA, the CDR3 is TGCAGCGCGGACAGGGGGCGCTTGGGGCAAGAGACCCAGTACTTC.